This TCR beta chain was sequenced in a study of T cells in Graves' hyperthyroidism and ophthalmopathy (dated by TCRdb to 2018 to 2020). Describing the broader study: Peripheral blood samples were taken at initial diagnosis, before any treatment was given. The paper reports TCR Vbeta CDR3 sequencing of 130 to 150 peripheral blood samples: under 45 ophthalmopathy, around 80 hyperthyroidism and about 17 progressor patients. To identify distinguishing TCR V-J signatures, a discovery cohort of about 100 patients was used, comprising 43 with Graves' ophthalmopathy and some 60 with stable Graves' hyperthyroidism. Prospective prediction of ophthalmopathy was tested in an independent validation cohort of fewer than 20 hyperthyroidism patients and 15 to 17 patients who later progressed to ophthalmopathy. For training and testing, the 100 or so patients in the discovery cohort were randomly divided in a 7:3 ratio. Following sampling, methimazole starting at 30 mg daily was given to hyperthyroidism patients, and high-dose intravenous methylprednisolone was given to ophthalmopathy patients. The study also compared thyroid tissue and blood T-cell repertoires from about six Graves' hyperthyroidism patients.

The TCR beta CDR3 regions were amplified from the RNA transcripts. The TCR CDR3 was subjected to a first round of RT-PCR using the HTBI primer set and the Qiagen OneStep RT-PCR kit. A second multiplex PCR round built the libraries, followed by size selection and purification. Paired-end sequencing of the libraries was performed with 100 bp reads on an Illumina HiSeq2000. Concerning the study's data processing: Raw data were processed with SOAPnuke, discarding reads with adapters, uncalled bases, mean Phred below 15, or no exact constant-primer or identifier match. High-quality paired reads were merged with COPE v1.2.5, and unique nucleotide sequences were defined as clonotypes. MiTCR v1.1 was used to align clonotypes to the IMGT TRBV, TRBD and TRBJ reference segments. The analysis was restricted to V-J combinations with a frequency above 0.0001, which together covered 99.2% of the repertoires. A TCS score was defined as the ratio between F50 (clonal expansion) and ExV (chaos), using BLOSUM62-based TCRdist between CDR3 peptides within each V-J. Welch's t-statistics and random forest reduced fewer than 550 V-J features to roughly 13, which were used in a naive Bayes classifier (R e1071). In TCRdb, the public reads were trimmed at Q25 with fastp and aligned with MiXCR, with productive beta chains retained. Each entry merges the rows of one CDR3 protein and shows their most common DNA and genes. These V and J calls are TCRdb output, not the study's own analysis. This sample has around 350,000 distinct CDR3 sequences in its table, and about a fifth of those were observed once. Jointly, the top ten make up 3.5% to 4% of the sample.

The germline V gene provides CDR1 SGHRS and CDR2 YFSETQ. Counted from cysteine to phenylalanine, this CDR3 has 15 amino acids. The read is trimmed to its CDR3 DNA, 45 bases read in frame from base 1. The junction shows trimming of 4 bases on V and 3 bases on J, plus 17 bases between the germline ends. A patient counted as having stable Graves' hyperthyroidism if no progression to ophthalmopathy occurred over 18 months of follow-up. Hyperthyroidism patients were newly diagnosed, with disease duration under 2 months, and aged 18 to 65 years. Any patient with an uncontrolled infection, another autoimmune disease, pregnancy or lactation was excluded. Diagnoses were based on clinical symptoms, serum thyroxine and TRAb, thyroid ultrasound and orbital computed tomography. PBMCs were isolated from more than 8 ml of fresh peripheral blood by Ficoll-Paque density gradient centrifugation. Total RNA was extracted using Trizol reagent, and RNA quality was assessed on an Agilent 2100 Bioanalyzer.

The sample holds many counts of this clonotype. Its antigen is still unknown. No much larger clonotype is one base removed from it; base qualities were not supplied. The research as a whole found: No statistical method was used to set the sample size in advance, and investigators knew the group allocation. Most expanded thyroid clonotypes (frequency above 0.001) were also detected in blood, a finding suggesting that blood repertoires may reflect thyroid immune responses. In validation, progression to ophthalmopathy was predicted by the model with approximately 67% sensitivity and around 75% specificity, a median of around 6.5 months before onset. A model built on a 13 V-J signature distinguished ophthalmopathy from stable hyperthyroidism, reaching around 90% sensitivity and about 81% specificity in cross-validation and 80%/75% in testing.

The V gene is TRBV5-1 and the J gene is TRBJ2-7, and perhaps TRBD1 as D gene, on 6 matching bases. Sequenced input: blood. This sequence originates from a woman in her late teens or twenties with Graves' hyperthyroidism. The DNA sequence is given as TGCGCCAGCAGCCCTCGGACAGCCCGGGGCTACGAGCAGTACTTC. It encodes CASSPRTARGYEQYF.